Listed below are T cell receptor beta chains from one sample, sequenced in a study of cytomegalovirus exposure and HLA in healthy donors. The assay was immunoSEQ multiplex PCR, and TCRdb's table has in-frame clones only and misses some. The sample records about 130,000 clones, around 77% being singletons. Sample: PBMCs. All receptors derive from a male donor in good health and CMV-seropositive. The CDR3 runs from the conserved cysteine through the conserved F or W. Each record gives: V gene, J gene, clone size, D gene, CDR3 DNA, CDR3 protein. D genes are given only for firm matches. A clone size is listed for some rows: how often the clone was seen (once, few, many), or a class if it is expanded.

V: TRBV5-1
J: TRBJ2-2
size: .
D: TRBD1
DNA: TGCGCCAGCAGCTTACGTACAGGGGGCGAGAGCGGGGAGCTGTTTTTT
CDR3: CASSLRTGGESGELFF

V: TRBV5-6
J: TRBJ2-3
size: .
D: .
DNA: TGTGCCAGCAGCTTGGCAAGGCAGGCCCCCACAGATACGCAGTATTTT
CDR3: CASSLARQAPTDTQYF

V: TRBV28
J: TRBJ2-7
size: .
D: .
DNA: TGTGCCAGCAGTTTAATCTCCCACGAGCAGTACTTC
CDR3: CASSLISHEQYF

V: TRBV28
J: TRBJ2-7
size: .
D: TRBD2
DNA: TGTGCCAGCAGTTCTTACCGGGGACTAGCGGGGCGATACGAGCAGTACTTC
CDR3: CASSSYRGLAGRYEQYF

V: TRBV10-3
J: TRBJ1-1
size: few
D: TRBD1
DNA: TGTGCCATCAGTGCCGACCCCCTGACAGGGACGAGTAAAGCTTTCTTT
CDR3: CAISADPLTGTSKAFF

V: TRBV11-2
J: TRBJ2-7
size: .
D: TRBD2
DNA: TGTGCCAGCAGGCAAGCGGGATTTAACGAGCAGTACTTC
CDR3: CASRQAGFNEQYF

V: TRBV4-2
J: TRBJ2-1
size: .
D: TRBD2
DNA: TGTGCCAGCAGCCAAGATACGATTGCGGGAGGCTTCCCCAATGAGCAGTTCTTC
CDR3: CASSQDTIAGGFPNEQFF

V: TRBV7-9
J: TRBJ2-6
size: .
D: .
DNA: TGTGCCAGCACCAGAACTGGGGCCAACGTCCTGACTTTC
CDR3: CASTRTGANVLTF

V: TRBV5-6
J: TRBJ2-2
size: .
D: TRBD1
DNA: TGTGCCAGCAGCGCACCGGGACAGGGGTACACCGGGGAGCTGTTTTTT
CDR3: CASSAPGQGYTGELFF

V: TRBV12-2
J: TRBJ1-2
size: few
D: .
DNA: TGTGCAAGTCGCTTAGCTTTAACAGGGCCCTATGGCTACACCTTC
CDR3: CASRLALTGPYGYTF

V: TRBV28
J: TRBJ2-1
size: .
D: TRBD2
DNA: TGTGCCAGCAGGGGTGGGACTAGCGGTTCCTACAATGAGCAGTTCTTC
CDR3: CASRGGTSGSYNEQFF

V: TRBV5-1
J: TRBJ2-7
size: .
D: TRBD2
DNA: TGCGCCAGCAGCGGTAGCGGGGATATCTACGAGCAGTACTTC
CDR3: CASSGSGDIYEQYF

V: TRBV28
J: TRBJ2-6
size: .
D: TRBD2
DNA: TGTGCCAGCAGTTTAGTTGGGGGGGGAGGCTCTGGGGCCAACGTCCTGACTTTC
CDR3: CASSLVGGGGSGANVLTF

V: TRBV5-1
J: TRBJ2-3
size: .
D: TRBD1
DNA: TGCGCCAGCAGCCAGAGACAGGGCAGCACAGATACGCAGTATTTT
CDR3: CASSQRQGSTDTQYF

V: TRBV4-1
J: TRBJ1-2
size: .
D: .
DNA: TGCGCCAGCCCTACCCAATATGGCTACACCTTC
CDR3: CASPTQYGYTF

V: TRBV6-5
J: TRBJ2-2
size: .
D: .
DNA: TGTGCCAGCAGTCAAAGGCGGAGTACCGGGGAGCTGTTTTTT
CDR3: CASSQRRSTGELFF

V: TRBV6-1
J: TRBJ1-1
size: .
D: .
DNA: TGTGCCAGCAGTGAACCGGGGGGACACATGAACACTGAAGCTTTCTTT
CDR3: CASSEPGGHMNTEAFF

V: TRBV19
J: TRBJ2-7
size: .
D: .
DNA: TGTGCCAGTAGTATAGCGGGATTAGGCTACGAGCAGTACTTC
CDR3: CASSIAGLGYEQYF

V: TRBV5-4
J: TRBJ2-2
size: .
D: .
DNA: TGTGCCGCATCAGGGCCCGGGGAGCTGTTTTTT
CDR3: CAASGPGELFF

V: TRBV5-1
J: TRBJ2-5
size: .
D: TRBD2
DNA: TGCGCCAGCAGCTCGGGACTAGCGGGAGTAGAGACCCAGTACTTC
CDR3: CASSSGLAGVETQYF

V: TRBV28
J: TRBJ2-2
size: .
D: TRBD1
DNA: TGTGCCAGCAGTTCGCCCCGACAGGGTTTAGGTACCGGGGAGCTGTTTTTT
CDR3: CASSSPRQGLGTGELFF

V: TRBV11-2
J: TRBJ2-6
size: .
D: TRBD1
DNA: TGTGCCAGCAGCTCGGGACAGGGTACTGGGGCCAACGTCCTGACTTTC
CDR3: CASSSGQGTGANVLTF

V: TRBV30
J: TRBJ2-2
size: .
D: TRBD1
DNA: TGTGCCTGGAGTGTACGTCGGACAGGGACCACCGGGGAGCTGTTTTTT
CDR3: CAWSVRRTGTTGELFF

V: TRBV4-2
J: TRBJ2-7
size: .
D: .
DNA: TGTGCCAGCAGCCAATCCGACAGGTACGAGCAGTACTTC
CDR3: CASSQSDRYEQYF

V: TRBV5-1
J: TRBJ1-5
size: .
D: .
DNA: TGCGCCAGCAGCCCGGATGAGGGCAATCAGCCCCAGCATTTT
CDR3: CASSPDEGNQPQHF

V: TRBV11-1
J: TRBJ2-7
size: .
D: .
DNA: TGTGCCAGCAGCCCAAGGACTTTCTCCTACGAGCAGTACTTC
CDR3: CASSPRTFSYEQYF

V: TRBV5-6
J: TRBJ1-2
size: .
D: .
DNA: TGTGCCAGCAGCTTGTCCGGGGGGGGCTACACCTTC
CDR3: CASSLSGGGYTF

V: TRBV2
J: TRBJ2-7
size: .
D: .
DNA: TGTGCCAGCAGCGAGTCGTGGGGCCCGTCCTACGAGCAGTACTTC
CDR3: CASSESWGPSYEQYF

V: TRBV28
J: TRBJ2-7
size: .
D: .
DNA: TGTGCCAGCAGTTTATACAGCTACGAGCAGTACTTC
CDR3: CASSLYSYEQYF

V: TRBV5-1
J: TRBJ1-2
size: .
D: .
DNA: TGCGCCAGCAGCTTGCAGGGTATGGATGGCTACACCTTC
CDR3: CASSLQGMDGYTF

V: TRBV5-1
J: TRBJ1-2
size: .
D: .
DNA: TGCGCCAGCGGGGCTCCTTTGGGTGGCTACACCTTC
CDR3: CASGAPLGGYTF

V: TRBV6-6
J: TRBJ1-2
size: .
D: TRBD1
DNA: TGTGCCAGCAGTTACTCCGACAGGGGGGAGGGCTACACCTTC
CDR3: CASSYSDRGEGYTF

V: TRBV7-8
J: TRBJ2-7
size: .
D: TRBD1
DNA: TGTGCCAGCAGCTCTAGAATGACAGGGGGCTTCAACGAGCAGTACTTC
CDR3: CASSSRMTGGFNEQYF

V: TRBV9
J: TRBJ1-1
size: .
D: .
DNA: TGTGCCAGCAGCCTCTCTTGGGGGGACACTGAAGCTTTCTTT
CDR3: CASSLSWGDTEAFF

V: TRBV11-2
J: TRBJ2-5
size: .
D: TRBD2
DNA: TGTGCCATCAGATCCCTAGCGGGGGGCCTGAGAACCCAGTACTTC
CDR3: CAIRSLAGGLRTQYF

V: TRBV30
J: TRBJ1-5
size: .
D: TRBD1
DNA: TGTGCCTGGAGTGTACCTCGGACAGGGGGCGGTCAGCCCCAGCATTTT
CDR3: CAWSVPRTGGGQPQHF

V: TRBV7-9
J: TRBJ2-2
size: .
D: .
DNA: TGTGCCAGCAGCTTAAGCGGCAGCTACGGGGAGCTGTTTTTT
CDR3: CASSLSGSYGELFF

V: TRBV6-1
J: TRBJ2-7
size: .
D: TRBD2
DNA: TGTGCCAGCTCGGGGACTAGCGGCCACTCCTACGAGCAGTACTTC
CDR3: CASSGTSGHSYEQYF

V: TRBV7-9
J: TRBJ1-2
size: few
D: .
DNA: TGTGCCAGCAGCTTAGGAGCGAGGGGGGGTGGCTACACCTTC
CDR3: CASSLGARGGGYTF

V: TRBV28
J: TRBJ2-7
size: .
D: TRBD1
DNA: TGTGCCAGCAGTGTGCCCGGGACAGGGATCCACGAGCAGTACTTC
CDR3: CASSVPGTGIHEQYF